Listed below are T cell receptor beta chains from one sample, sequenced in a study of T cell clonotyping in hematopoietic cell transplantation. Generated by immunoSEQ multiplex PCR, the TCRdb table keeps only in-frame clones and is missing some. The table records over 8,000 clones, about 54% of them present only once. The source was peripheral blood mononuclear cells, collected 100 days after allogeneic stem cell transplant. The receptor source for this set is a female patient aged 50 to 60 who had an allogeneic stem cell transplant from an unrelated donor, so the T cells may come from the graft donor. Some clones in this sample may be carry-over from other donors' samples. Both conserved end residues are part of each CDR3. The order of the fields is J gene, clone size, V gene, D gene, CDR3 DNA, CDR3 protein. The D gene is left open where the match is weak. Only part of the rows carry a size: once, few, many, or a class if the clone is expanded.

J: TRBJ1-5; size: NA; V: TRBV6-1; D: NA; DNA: TGTGCCAGCAGTAGAGACTTATCCAGCAATCAGCCCCAGCATTTT; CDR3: CASSRDLSSNQPQHF
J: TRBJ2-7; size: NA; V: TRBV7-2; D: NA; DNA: TGTGCCAGCAGCTCCGTTTATGCGTCCTACGAGCAGTACTTC; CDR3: CASSSVYASYEQYF
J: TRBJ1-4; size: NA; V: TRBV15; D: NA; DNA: TGTGCCACCAGCAGAGATAGATTTTTCGAGATAGGTAATGAAAAACTGTTTTTT; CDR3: CATSRDRFFEIGNEKLFF
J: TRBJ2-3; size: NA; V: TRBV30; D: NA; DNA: TGTGCCTGGAGCCAAGCCCTCGGCACAGATACGCAGTATTTT; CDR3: CAWSQALGTDTQYF
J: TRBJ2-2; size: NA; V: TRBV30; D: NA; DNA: TGTGCCTGGAGTGTAACACTAAACACCGGGGAGCTGTTTTTT; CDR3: CAWSVTLNTGELFF
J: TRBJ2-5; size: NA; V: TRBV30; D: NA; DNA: TGTGCCTGGAGTCAAGAGACCCAGTACTTC; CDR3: CAWSQETQYF
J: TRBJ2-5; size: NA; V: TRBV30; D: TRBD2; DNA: TGTGCCTGGAGTGTGGGACTAGCGAGACAAGAGACCCAGTACTTC; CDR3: CAWSVGLARQETQYF
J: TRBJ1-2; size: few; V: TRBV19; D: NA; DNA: TGTGCCAGCTCAGCATACAGGGAATATGGCTACACCTTC; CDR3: CASSAYREYGYTF
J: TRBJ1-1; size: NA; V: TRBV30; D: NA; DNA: TGTGCCTGGAGCCTCCCCCACACTGAAGCTTTCTTT; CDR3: CAWSLPHTEAFF
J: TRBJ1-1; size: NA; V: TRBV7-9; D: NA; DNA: TGTGCCAGCAGCCCCGGACAGTTTGAAGCTTTCTTT; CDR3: CASSPGQFEAFF
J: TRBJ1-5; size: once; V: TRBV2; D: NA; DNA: TGTGCCAGCAGAGCGGGCGGGTCTAGCAATCAGCCCCAGCATTTT; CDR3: CASRAGGSSNQPQHF
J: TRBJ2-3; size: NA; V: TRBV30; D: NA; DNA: TGTGCCTGGAGCGGCTCCACAGATACGCAGTATTTT; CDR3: CAWSGSTDTQYF
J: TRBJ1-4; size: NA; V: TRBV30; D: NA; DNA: TGTGCCTGGAGCGGAGGGGATGAAAAACTGTTTTTT; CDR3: CAWSGGDEKLFF
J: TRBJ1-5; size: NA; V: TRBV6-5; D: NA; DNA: TGTGCCAGCAGCCGCGACAGTTATAGCAATCAGCCCCAGCATTTT; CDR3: CASSRDSYSNQPQHF
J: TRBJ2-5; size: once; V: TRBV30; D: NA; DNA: TGTGCCTGGAGGGGGCGGGACACCTACCAAGAGACCCAGTACTTC; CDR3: CAWRGRDTYQETQYF
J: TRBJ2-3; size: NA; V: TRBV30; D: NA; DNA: TGTGCCTGGAGTGTACAGAATACGCAGTATTTT; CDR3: CAWSVQNTQYF
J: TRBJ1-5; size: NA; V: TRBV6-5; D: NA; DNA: TGTGCCAGCACTAACGGGGGGAGGGATCAGCCCCAGCATTTT; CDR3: CASTNGGRDQPQHF
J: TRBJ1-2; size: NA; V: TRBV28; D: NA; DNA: TGTGCCAGCATTCCCACTACGGACTCCTCCCGGAGCTATGGCTACACCTTC; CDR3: CASIPTTDSSRSYGYTF
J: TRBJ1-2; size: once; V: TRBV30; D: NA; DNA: TGTGCCTGGAACGGAATTTCCTATGGCTACACCTTC; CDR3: CAWNGISYGYTF
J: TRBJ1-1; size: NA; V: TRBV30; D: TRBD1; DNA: TGTGCCTGGAGGGAGGGAGGGACAGGGGAAACTTTCTTT; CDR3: CAWREGGTGETFF
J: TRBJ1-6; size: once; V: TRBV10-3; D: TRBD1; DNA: TGTGCCATCAGTGAGACAGGGGGCAATTCACCCCTCCACTTT; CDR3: CAISETGGNSPLHF
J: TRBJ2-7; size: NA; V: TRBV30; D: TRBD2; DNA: TGTGCATCCAGCGGGGGGGCGCCAATCTCCGAGCAGTACTTC; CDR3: CASSGGAPISEQYF
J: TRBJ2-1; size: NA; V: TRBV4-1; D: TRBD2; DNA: TGCGCCAGCAGCTCGCAAATGACTAGCGGGACACTAAGCTCCTACAATGAGCAGTTCTTC; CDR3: CASSSQMTSGTLSSYNEQFF
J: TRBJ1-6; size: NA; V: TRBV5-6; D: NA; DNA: TGTGCCAGCAGCTTGGCCCCGACAGACAATTCACCCCTCCACTTT; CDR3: CASSLAPTDNSPLHF
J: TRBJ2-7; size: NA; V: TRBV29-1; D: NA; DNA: TGCAGCGTTGAAGGGGGTTACCCTTACGAGCAGTACTTC; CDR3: CSVEGGYPYEQYF
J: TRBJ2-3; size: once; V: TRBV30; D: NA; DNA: TGTGCCTGGAGACACGAGCCGGACTCAGAAAACACAGATACGCAGTATTTT; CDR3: CAWRHEPDSENTDTQYF
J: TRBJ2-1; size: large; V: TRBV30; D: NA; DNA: TGTGCCTGGAGTGTCGGCAGGTACAATGAGCAGTTCTTC; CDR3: CAWSVGRYNEQFF
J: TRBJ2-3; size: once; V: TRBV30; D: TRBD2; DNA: TGTGCCTGGAGTCTTACGACTAGCGGGCGGGATACGCAGTATTTT; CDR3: CAWSLTTSGRDTQYF
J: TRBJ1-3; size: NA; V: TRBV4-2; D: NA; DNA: TGTGCCAGCAGCCCCCAGACAGGAAACACCATATATTTT; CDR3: CASSPQTGNTIYF
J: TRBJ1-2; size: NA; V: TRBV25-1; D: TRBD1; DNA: TGTGCCAGCAGTGGCCGACAGGGCGGGACGGCCACCTTC; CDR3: CASSGRQGGTATF
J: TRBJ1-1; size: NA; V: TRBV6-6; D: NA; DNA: TGTGCCAGCAGTTCGGGACTCCACACTGAAGCTTTCTTT; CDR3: CASSSGLHTEAFF
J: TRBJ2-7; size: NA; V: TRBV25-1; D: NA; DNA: TGTGCCAGCAGCCAACGGGGGACCTACGAGCAGTACTTC; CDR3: CASSQRGTYEQYF
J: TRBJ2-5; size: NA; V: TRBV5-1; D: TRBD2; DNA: TGCGCCAGCAGCGGGGCGGGGGGGGCCGGAGGAGAGCAGTACTTC; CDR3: CASSGAGGAGGEQYF
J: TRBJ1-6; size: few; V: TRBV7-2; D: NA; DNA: TGTGCCAGCAGAACCCGGGGCCCAGGGAGCAATTCACCCCTCCACTTT; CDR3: CASRTRGPGSNSPLHF
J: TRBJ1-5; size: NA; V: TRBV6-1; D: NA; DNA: TGTGCCAGCAGTGGAGGGTGGCAGCCCCAGCATTTT; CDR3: CASSGGWQPQHF
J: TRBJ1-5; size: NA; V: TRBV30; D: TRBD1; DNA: TGTGCCTGGACTCTTCAGGGGGGTAACCAGCCCCAGCATTTT; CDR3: CAWTLQGGNQPQHF
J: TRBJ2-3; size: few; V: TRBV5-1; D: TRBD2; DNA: TGCGCCAGCAGCTTGGGACTAGCGGGGAGCACAGATACGCAGTATTTT; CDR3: CASSLGLAGSTDTQYF
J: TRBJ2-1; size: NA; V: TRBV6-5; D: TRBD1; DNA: TGTGCCAGCAGTTACGCCGACAGGGTACATGAGCAGTTCTTC; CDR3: CASSYADRVHEQFF
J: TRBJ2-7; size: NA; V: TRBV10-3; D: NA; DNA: TGTGCCATCACCCCCGGGGGCGAGCAGTACTTC; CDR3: CAITPGGEQYF
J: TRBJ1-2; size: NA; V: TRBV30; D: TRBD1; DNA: TGTGCCTGGAGTTTCCGGACAGGGAGGGGCTACACCTTC; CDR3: CAWSFRTGRGYTF
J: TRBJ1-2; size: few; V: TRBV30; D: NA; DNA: TGTGCCTGGAGTGGAAGGGCAGGAGGCTACACCTTC; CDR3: CAWSGRAGGYTF
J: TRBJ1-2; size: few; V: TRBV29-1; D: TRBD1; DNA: TGCAGCGTTGAAGATTGGGACAGGGGGCTTAACTATGGCTACACCTTC; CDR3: CSVEDWDRGLNYGYTF
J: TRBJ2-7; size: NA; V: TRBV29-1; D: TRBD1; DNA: TGCAGCGCAGGACAGGATTCCTACGAGCAGTACTTC; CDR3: CSAGQDSYEQYF
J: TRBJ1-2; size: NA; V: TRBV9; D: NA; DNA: TGTGCCAGCAGCGTAGGTGGACAGTATGGCTACACCTTC; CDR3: CASSVGGQYGYTF
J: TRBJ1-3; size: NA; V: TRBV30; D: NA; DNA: TGTGCCTGGAGTGTCCGGGCTGGAAACACCATATATTTT; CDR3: CAWSVRAGNTIYF
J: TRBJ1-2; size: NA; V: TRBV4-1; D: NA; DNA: TGCGCCAGCAGCCAAGATCCCGGAGGGGCCTCCTATGGCTACACCTTC; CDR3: CASSQDPGGASYGYTF
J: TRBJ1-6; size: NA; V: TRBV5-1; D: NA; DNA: TGCGCCAGCAGCTACCACAACAGGGTGATTGAGGCTAATTCACCCCTCCACTTT; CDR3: CASSYHNRVIEANSPLHF
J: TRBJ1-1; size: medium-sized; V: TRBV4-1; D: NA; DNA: TGCGCCAGCAGCACCCGGACGGAGAACACTGAAGCTTTCTTT; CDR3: CASSTRTENTEAFF
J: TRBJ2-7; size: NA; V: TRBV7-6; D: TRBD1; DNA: TGTGCCAGCAGCTTAGGTGCCGGGACAGGGAACTACGAGCAGTACTTC; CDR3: CASSLGAGTGNYEQYF
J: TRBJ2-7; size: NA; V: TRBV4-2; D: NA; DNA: TGTGCCAGCAGCCAAGATGAGAGGGTCAGCGACGAGCAGTACTTC; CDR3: CASSQDERVSDEQYF
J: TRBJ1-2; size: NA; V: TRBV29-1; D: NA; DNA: TGCAGCGCTGCCCGGGGGACGTTTAACTATGGCTACACCTTC; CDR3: CSAARGTFNYGYTF
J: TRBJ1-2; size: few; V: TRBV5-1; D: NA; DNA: TGCGCCAGCAGCTTGACCGACAGGGGCTACACCTTC; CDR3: CASSLTDRGYTF
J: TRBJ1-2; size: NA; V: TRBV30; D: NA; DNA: TGTGCCTGGAGTGTACAGGGTTATGGCTACACCTTC; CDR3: CAWSVQGYGYTF
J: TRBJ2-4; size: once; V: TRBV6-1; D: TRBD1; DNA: TGTGCCAGCAGTGAAGCCCATAGTGGAGGGACAGGGGTGAAGCGTAACATTCAGTACTTC; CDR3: CASSEAHSGGTGVKRNIQYF
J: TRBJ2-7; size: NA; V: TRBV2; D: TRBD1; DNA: TGTGCCACCTGGGACAGGGGTACCTACGAGCAGTACTTC; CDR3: CATWDRGTYEQYF
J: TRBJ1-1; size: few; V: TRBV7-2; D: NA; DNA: TGTGCCAGCAGCTTCTTACCCAGTCCGAGCACTGAAGCTTTCTTT; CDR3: CASSFLPSPSTEAFF
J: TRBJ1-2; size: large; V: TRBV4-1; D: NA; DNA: TGCGCCAGCAGCCAAGGACACCACGACTATGGCTACACCTTC; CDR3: CASSQGHHDYGYTF
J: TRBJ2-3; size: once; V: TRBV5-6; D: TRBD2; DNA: TGTGCCAGCAGCTTGGAGCCTAGCGGGAAGGTAGATACGCAGTATTTT; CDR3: CASSLEPSGKVDTQYF
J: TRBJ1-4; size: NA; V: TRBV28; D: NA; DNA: TGTGCCAGCACTCAAGGGAATGAAAAACTGTTTTTT; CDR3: CASTQGNEKLFF
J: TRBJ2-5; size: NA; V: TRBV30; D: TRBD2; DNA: TGTGCCTGTCCGGGACTAGCGGGCCAAGAGACCCAGTACTTC; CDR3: CACPGLAGQETQYF